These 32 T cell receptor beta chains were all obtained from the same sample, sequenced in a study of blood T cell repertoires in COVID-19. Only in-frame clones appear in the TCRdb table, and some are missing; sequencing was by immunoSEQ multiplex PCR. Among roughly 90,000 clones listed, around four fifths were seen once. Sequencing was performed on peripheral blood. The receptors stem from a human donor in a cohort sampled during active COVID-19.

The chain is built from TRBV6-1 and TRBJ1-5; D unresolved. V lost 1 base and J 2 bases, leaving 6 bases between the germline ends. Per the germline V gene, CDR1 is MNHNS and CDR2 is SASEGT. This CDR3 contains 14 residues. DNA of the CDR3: TGTGCCAGCAGTGAAGTGCAGGGCAATCAGCCCCAGCATTTT. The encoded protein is CASSEVQGNQPQHF.

The CDR3 sequence: CASSRGGQLQETQYF. The DNA for the CDR3 is TGTGCCAGCTCACGGGGGGGTCAGCTCCAAGAGACCCAGTACTTC. V and J are TRBV18 and TRBJ2-5; TRBD2 agrees at 7 bases. The trim removed 4 bases at V and 1 base at J, leaving 6 bases unmatched. Per germline, CDR1 KGHSH and CDR2 LQKENI. This CDR3 spans 15 amino acids.

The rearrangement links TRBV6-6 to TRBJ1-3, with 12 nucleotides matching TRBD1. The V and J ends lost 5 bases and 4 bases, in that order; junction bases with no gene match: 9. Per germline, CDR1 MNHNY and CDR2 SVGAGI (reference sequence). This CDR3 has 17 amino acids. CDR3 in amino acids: CASSLTGQGARGNTIYF. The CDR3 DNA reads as TGTGCCAGCAGTCTAACGGGACAGGGGGCTCGAGGAAACACCATATATTTT.

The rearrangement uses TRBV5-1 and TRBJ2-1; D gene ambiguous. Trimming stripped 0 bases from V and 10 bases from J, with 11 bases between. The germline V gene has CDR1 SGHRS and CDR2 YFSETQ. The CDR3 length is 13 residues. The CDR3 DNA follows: TGCGCCAGCAGCTTGGTTCTCGGTCGGGAGCAGTTCTTC. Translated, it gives CASSLVLGREQFF.

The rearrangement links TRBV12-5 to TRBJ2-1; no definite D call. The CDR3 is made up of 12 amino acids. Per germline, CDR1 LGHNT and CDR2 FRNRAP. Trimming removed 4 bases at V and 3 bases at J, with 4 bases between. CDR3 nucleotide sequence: TGTGCTAGTGGTTCCGGCTACAATGAGCAGTTCTTC. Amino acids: CASGSGYNEQFF.

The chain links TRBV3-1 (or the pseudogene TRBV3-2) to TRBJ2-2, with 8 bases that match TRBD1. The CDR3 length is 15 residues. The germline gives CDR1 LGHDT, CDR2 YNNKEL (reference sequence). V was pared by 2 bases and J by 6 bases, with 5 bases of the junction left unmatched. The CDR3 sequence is CASSQKRGQAGELFF. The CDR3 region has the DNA TGTGCCAGCAGCCAAAAGAGGGGACAGGCCGGGGAGCTGTTTTTT.

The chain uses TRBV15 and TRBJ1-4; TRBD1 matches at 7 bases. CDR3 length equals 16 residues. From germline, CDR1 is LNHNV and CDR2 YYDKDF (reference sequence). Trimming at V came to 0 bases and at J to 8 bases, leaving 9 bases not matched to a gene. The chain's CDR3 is CATSRDRYRGGEKLFF. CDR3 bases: TGTGCCACCAGCAGAGATCGGTACAGGGGTGGAGAAAAACTGTTTTTT.

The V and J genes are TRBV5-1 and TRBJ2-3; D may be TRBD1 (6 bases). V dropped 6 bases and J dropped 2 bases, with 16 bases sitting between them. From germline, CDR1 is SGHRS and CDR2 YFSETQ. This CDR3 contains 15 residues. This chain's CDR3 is CASTLQGSYTDTQYF. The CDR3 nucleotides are TGCGCCAGCACCCTACAGGGTTCGTACACAGATACGCAGTATTTT.

The CDR3 nucleotides are TGTGCCAGCAGCCCAAGGGGGGGTCGAGATACGCAGTATTTT. Translated: CASSPRGGRDTQYF. The genes are TRBV3-1 (or the pseudogene TRBV3-2) and TRBJ2-3; D is possibly TRBD2 (7 bases). V lost 4 bases, J lost 5 bases, and 13 bases lay in between. The CDR3 is 14 amino acids. CDR1 is LGHDT, CDR2 YNNKEL, per germline (reference sequence).

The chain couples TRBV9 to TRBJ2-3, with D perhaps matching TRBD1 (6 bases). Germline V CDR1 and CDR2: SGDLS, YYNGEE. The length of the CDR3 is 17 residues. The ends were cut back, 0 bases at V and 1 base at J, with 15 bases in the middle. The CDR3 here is CASSVGTGNWGTDTQYF. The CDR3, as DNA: TGTGCCAGCAGCGTAGGAACAGGGAATTGGGGCACAGATACGCAGTATTTT.

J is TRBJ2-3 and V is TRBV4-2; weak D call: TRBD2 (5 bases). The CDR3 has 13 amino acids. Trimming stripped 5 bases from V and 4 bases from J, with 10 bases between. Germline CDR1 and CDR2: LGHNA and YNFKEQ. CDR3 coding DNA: TGTGCCAGCAGCGGGGAGCGATCAGATACGCAGTATTTT. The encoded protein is CASSGERSDTQYF.

The CDR3 reads CASSLAGTGDSPLHF. The CDR3 coding sequence is TGTGCCAGCAGTTTAGCCGGGACAGGCGATTCACCCCTCCACTTT. This chain uses TRBV28 with TRBJ1-6, with 8 bases lining up with TRBD1. Trimming cost V 2 bases and J 8 bases; bases outside gene matches: 5. Germline CDR1 and CDR2: MDHEN and SYDVKM. This CDR3 contains 15 residues.

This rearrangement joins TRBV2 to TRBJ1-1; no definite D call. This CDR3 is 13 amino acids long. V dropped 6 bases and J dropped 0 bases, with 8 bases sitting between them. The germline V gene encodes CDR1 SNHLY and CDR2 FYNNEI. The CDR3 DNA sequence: TGTGCCAGCAGGGTCGGGTTGAACACTGAAGCTTTCTTT. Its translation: CASRVGLNTEAFF.

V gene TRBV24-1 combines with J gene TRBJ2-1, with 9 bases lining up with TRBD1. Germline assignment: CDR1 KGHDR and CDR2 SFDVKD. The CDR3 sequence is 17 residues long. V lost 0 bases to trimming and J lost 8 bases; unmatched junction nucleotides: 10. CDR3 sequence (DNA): TGTGCCACCAGTGATTTGAAGGGGACAGGGAATTTGGATGAGCAGTTCTTC. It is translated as CATSDLKGTGNLDEQFF.

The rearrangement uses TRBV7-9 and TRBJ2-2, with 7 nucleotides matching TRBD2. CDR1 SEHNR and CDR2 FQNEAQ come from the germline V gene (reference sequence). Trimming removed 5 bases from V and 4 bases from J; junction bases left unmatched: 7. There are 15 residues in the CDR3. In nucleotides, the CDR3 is TGTGCCAGCAGCGTATCTAGCGGATCCACCGGGGAGCTGTTTTTT. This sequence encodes CASSVSSGSTGELFF.

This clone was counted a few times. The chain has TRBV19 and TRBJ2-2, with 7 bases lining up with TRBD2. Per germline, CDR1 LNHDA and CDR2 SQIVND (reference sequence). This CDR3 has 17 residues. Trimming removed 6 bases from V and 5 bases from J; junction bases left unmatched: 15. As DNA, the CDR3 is TGTGCCAGTAGCTCGGAGGCGAGCGGGGCCCGTACCGGGGAGCTGTTTTTT. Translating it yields CASSSEASGARTGELFF. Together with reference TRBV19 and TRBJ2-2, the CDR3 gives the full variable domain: DGGITQSPKYLFRKEGQNVTLSCEQNLNHDAMYWYRQDPGQGLRLIYYSQIVNDFQKGDIAEGYSVSREKKESFPLTVTSAQKNPTAFYLCASSSEASGARTGELFFGEGSRLTVL.

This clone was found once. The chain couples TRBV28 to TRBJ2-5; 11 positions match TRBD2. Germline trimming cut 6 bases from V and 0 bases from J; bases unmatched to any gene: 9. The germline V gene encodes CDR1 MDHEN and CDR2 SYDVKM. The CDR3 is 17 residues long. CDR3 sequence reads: CASRLAGVGGHQETQYF. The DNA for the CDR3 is TGTGCCAGCAGACTAGCGGGAGTAGGGGGCCACCAAGAGACCCAGTACTTC.

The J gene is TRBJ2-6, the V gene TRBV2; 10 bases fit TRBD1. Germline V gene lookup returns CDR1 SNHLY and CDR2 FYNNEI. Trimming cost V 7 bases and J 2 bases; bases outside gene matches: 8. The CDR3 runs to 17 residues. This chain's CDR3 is CASTGDRGRPGANVLTF. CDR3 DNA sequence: TGTGCCAGCACTGGGGACAGGGGAAGGCCTGGGGCCAACGTCCTGACTTTC. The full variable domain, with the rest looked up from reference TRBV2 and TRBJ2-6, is EPEVTQTPSHQVTQMGQEVILRCVPISNHLYFYWYRQILGQKVEFLVSFYNNEISEKSEIFDDQFSVERPDGSNFTLKIRSTKLEDSAMYFCASTGDRGRPGANVLTFGAGSRLTVL.

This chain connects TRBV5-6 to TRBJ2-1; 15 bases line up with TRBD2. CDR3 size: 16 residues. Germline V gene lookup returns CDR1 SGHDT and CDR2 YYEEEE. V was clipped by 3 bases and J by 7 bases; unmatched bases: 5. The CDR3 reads CASSWVGLAGGNEQFF. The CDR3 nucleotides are TGTGCCAGCAGCTGGGTCGGACTAGCGGGAGGGAATGAGCAGTTCTTC. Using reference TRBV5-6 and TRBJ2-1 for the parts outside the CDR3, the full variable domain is DAGVTQSPTHLIKTRGQQVTLRCSPKSGHDTVSWYQQALGQGPQFIFQYYEEEERQRGNFPDRFSGHQFPNYSSELNVNALLLGDSALYLCASSWVGLAGGNEQFFGPGTRLTVL.

CDR3 loop: CASSLPLSYEQYF. DNA for the CDR3: TGTGCCAGCAGCTTACCACTTTCCTACGAGCAGTACTTC. This sequence joins TRBV7-9 and TRBJ2-7; D gene ambiguous. The V and J ends lost 2 bases and 1 base respectively, with 6 bases between them. Germline assignment: CDR1 SEHNR and CDR2 FQNEAQ (reference sequence). This CDR3 has 13 amino acids.

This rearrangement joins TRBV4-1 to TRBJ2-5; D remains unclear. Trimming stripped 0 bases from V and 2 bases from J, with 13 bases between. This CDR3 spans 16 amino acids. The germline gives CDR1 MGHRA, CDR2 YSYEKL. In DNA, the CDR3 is TGCGCCAGCAGCCAAGATCTGGTGGCAGTACAAGAGACCCAGTACTTC. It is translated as CASSQDLVAVQETQYF.

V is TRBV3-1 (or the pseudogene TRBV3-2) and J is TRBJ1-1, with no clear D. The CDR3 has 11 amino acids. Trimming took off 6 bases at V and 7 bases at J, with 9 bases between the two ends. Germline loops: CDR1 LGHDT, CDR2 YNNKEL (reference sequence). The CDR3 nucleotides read TGTGCCAGCAGGCGGGGTATTGAAGCTTTCTTT. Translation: CASRRGIEAFF.

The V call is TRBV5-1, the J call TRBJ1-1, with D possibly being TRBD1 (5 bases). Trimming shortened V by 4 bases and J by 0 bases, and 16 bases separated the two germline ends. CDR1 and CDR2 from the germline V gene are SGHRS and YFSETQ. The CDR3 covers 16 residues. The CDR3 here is CASSLGLTAMNTEAFF. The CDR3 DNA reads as TGCGCCAGCAGCCTGGGACTGACGGCCATGAACACTGAAGCTTTCTTT.

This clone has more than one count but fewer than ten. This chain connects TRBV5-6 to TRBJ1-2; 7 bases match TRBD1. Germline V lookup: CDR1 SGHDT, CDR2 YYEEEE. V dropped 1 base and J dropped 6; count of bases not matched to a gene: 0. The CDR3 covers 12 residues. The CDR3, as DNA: TGTGCCAGCAGCTTGCAGGGGGATGGCTACACCTTC. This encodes CASSLQGDGYTF.

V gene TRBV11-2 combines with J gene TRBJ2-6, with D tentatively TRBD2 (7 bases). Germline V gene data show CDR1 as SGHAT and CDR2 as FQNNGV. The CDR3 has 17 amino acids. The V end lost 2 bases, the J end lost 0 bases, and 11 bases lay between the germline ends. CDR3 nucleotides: TGTGCCAGCAGCTTAATTAGGGGGGGCTCTGGGGCCAACGTCCTGACTTTC. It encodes CASSLIRGGSGANVLTF.

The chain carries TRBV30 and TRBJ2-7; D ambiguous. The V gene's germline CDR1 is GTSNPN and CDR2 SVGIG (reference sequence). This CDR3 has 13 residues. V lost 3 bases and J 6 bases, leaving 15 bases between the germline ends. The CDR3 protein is CAWSIRQASEQYF. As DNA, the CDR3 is TGTGCCTGGAGCATCCGACAAGCAAGCGAGCAGTACTTC.

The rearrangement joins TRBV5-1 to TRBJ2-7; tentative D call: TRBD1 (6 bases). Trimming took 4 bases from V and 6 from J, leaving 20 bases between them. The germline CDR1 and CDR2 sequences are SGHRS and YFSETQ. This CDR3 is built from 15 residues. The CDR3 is CASSPNAGVISEQYF. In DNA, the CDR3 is TGCGCCAGCAGCCCCAACGCAGGGGTAATAAGCGAGCAGTACTTC.

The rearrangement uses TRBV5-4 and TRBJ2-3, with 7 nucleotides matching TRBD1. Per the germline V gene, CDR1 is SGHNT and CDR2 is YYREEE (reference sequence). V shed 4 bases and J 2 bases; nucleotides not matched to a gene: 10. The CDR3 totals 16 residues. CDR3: CASSPPDRALTDTQYF. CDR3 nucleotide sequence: TGTGCCAGCAGCCCTCCTGACAGGGCCCTCACAGATACGCAGTATTTT.

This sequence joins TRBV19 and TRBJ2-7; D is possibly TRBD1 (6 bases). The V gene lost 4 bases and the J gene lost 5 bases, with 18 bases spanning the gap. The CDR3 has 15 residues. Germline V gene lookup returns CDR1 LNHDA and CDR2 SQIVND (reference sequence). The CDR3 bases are TGTGCCAGTAGTAAGTTTATAGGCAGGGGAAACGAGCAGTACTTC. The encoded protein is CASSKFIGRGNEQYF. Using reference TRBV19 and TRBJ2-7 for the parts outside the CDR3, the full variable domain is DGGITQSPKYLFRKEGQNVTLSCEQNLNHDAMYWYRQDPGQGLRLIYYSQIVNDFQKGDIAEGYSVSREKKESFPLTVTSAQKNPTAFYLCASSKFIGRGNEQYFGPGTRLTVT.

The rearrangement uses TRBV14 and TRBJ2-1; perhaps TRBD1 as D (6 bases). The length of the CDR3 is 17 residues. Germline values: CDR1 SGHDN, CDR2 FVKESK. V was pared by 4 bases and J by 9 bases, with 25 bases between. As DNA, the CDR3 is TGTGCCAGCAGCCGTCCGACCGGGCCCCATTTCAGGGGTGAGCAGTTCTTC. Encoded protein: CASSRPTGPHFRGEQFF.

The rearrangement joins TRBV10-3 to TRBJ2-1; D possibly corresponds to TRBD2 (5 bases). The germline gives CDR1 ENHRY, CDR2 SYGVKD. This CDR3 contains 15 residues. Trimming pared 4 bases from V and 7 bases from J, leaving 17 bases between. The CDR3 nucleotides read TGTGCCATCAGTGGGGGTGAGACTACCTCAAATGAGCAGTTCTTC. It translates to CAISGGETTSNEQFF.

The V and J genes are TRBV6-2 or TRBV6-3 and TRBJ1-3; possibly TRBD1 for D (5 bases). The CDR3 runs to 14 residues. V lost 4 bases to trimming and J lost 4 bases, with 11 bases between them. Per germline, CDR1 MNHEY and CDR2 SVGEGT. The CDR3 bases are TGTGCCAGCAGTTCCATGGACACGGGAAACACCATATATTTT. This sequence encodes CASSSMDTGNTIYF.